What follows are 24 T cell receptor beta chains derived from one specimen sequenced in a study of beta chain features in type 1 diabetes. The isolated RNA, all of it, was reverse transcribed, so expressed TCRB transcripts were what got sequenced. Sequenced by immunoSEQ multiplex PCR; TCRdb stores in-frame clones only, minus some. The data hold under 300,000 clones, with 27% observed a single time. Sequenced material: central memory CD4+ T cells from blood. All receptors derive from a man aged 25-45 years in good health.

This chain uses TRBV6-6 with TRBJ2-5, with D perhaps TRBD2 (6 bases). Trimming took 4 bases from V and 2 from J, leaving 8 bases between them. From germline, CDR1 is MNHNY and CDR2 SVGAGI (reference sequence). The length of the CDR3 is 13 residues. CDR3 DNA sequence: TGTGCCAGCAGTTGGGGGGAACAAGAGACCCAGTACTTC. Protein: CASSWGEQETQYF.

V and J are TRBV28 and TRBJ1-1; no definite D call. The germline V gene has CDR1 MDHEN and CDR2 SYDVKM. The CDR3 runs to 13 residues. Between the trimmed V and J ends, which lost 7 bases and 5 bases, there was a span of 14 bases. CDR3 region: CASKALGYTEAFF. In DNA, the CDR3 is TGTGCCAGCAAGGCTTTAGGTTATACTGAAGCTTTCTTT.

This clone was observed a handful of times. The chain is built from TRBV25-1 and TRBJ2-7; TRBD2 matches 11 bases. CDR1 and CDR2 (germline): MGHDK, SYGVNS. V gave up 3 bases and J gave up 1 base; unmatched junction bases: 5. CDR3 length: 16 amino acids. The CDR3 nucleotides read TGTGCCAGCAGTGATTCCGGGACTAGCGGATCCTACGAGCAGTACTTC. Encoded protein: CASSDSGTSGSYEQYF.

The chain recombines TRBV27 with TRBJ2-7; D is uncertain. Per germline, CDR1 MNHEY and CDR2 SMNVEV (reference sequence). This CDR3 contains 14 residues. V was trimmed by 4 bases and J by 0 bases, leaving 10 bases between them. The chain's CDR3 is CASSSRSVSYEQYF. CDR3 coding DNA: TGTGCCAGCAGTTCCCGTTCTGTCTCCTACGAGCAGTACTTC.

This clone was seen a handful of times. This chain's CDR3 is CASSNYEQYF. For the CDR3, the DNA is TGTGCCAGCAGCAACTACGAGCAGTACTTC. V usage is TRBV11-2 and J usage is TRBJ2-7; no firm D call. Deletions cut 5 bases from V and 3 bases from J, with 2 bases between. The CDR3 contains 10 residues. The germline gives CDR1 SGHAT, CDR2 FQNNGV. The entire variable domain, with the rest obtained from reference TRBV11-2 and TRBJ2-7, is as follows: EAGVAQSPRYKIIEKRQSVAFWCNPISGHATLYWYQQILGQGPKLLIQFQNNGVVDDSQLPKDRFSAERLKGVDSTLKIQPAKLEDSAVYLCASSNYEQYFGPGTRLTVT.

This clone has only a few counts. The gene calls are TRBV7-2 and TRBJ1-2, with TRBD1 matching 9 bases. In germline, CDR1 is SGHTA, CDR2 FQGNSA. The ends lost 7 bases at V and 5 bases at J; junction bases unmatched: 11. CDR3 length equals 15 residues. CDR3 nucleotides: TGTGCCAGCAACTTGGACCGGGACAGGGCTTATGGCTACACCTTC. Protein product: CASNLDRDRAYGYTF.

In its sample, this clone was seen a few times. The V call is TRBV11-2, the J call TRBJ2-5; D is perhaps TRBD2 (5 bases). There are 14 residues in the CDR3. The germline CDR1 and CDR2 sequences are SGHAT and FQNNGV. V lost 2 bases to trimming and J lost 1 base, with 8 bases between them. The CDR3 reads CASSLRLFQETQYF. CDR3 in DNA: TGTGCCAGCAGCTTAAGACTATTCCAAGAGACCCAGTACTTC.

In DNA, the CDR3 is TGTGCCACCAGCAGAGATCGTAGGGACTCCGGGGAGCTGTTTTTT. It specifies CATSRDRRDSGELFF. This chain connects TRBV15 to TRBJ2-2; D is perhaps TRBD2 (6 bases). The CDR3 consists of 15 residues. The germline V gene encodes CDR1 LNHNV and CDR2 YYDKDF (reference sequence). Trimming pared 0 bases from V and 6 bases from J, leaving 11 bases between.

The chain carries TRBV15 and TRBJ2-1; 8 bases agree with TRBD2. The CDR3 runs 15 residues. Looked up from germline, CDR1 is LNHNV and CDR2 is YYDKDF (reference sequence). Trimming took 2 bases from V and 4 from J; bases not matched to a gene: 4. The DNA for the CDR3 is TGTGCCACCAGCAGAACGACTAGCGTTTACAATGAGCAGTTCTTC. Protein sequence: CATSRTTSVYNEQFF.

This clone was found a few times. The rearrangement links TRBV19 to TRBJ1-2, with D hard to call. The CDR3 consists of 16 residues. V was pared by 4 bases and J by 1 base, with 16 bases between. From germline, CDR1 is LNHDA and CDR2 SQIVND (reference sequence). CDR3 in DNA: TGTGCCAGTAGTACTCGGACGGAGGCCTATAACTATGGCTACACCTTC. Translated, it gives CASSTRTEAYNYGYTF.

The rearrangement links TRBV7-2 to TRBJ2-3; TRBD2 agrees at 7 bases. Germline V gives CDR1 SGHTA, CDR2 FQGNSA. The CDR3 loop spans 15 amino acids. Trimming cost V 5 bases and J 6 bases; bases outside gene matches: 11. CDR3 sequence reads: CASSLTRTSSDTQYF. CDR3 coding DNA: TGTGCCAGCAGCCTGACGCGGACTAGTTCGGATACGCAGTATTTT.

The CDR3 DNA reads TGTGCCAGCAGCGTAGCGGGACAGGGTGTGGAGACCCAGTACTTC. Residues: CASSVAGQGVETQYF. The genes are TRBV9 and TRBJ2-5; 9 bases agree with TRBD1. The length of the CDR3 is 15 residues. The J segment lost 5 bases and the V segment lost 0 bases, leaving 5 bases of the junction unmatched. Germline-derived CDR1 and CDR2 are SGDLS and YYNGEE.

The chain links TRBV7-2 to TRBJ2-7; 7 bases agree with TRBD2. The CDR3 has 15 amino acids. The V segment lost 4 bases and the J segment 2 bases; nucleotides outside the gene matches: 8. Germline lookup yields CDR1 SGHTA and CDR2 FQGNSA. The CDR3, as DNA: TGTGCCAGCAGCTCGGTCGGGGGGTATCCCTACGAGCAGTACTTC. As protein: CASSSVGGYPYEQYF. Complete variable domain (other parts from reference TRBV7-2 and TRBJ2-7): GAGVSQSPSNKVTEKGKDVELRCDPISGHTALYWYRQSLGQGLEFLIYFQGNSAPDKSGLPSDRFSAERTGGSVSTLTIQRTQQEDSAVYLCASSSVGGYPYEQYFGPGTRLTVT.

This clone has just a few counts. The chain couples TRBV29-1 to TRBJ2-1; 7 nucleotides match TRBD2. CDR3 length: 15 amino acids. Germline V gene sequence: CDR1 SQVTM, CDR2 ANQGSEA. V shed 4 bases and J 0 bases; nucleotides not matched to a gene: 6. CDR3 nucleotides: TGCAGCGTTGTGGGAGGGGAGAACTCCTACAATGAGCAGTTCTTC. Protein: CSVVGGENSYNEQFF.

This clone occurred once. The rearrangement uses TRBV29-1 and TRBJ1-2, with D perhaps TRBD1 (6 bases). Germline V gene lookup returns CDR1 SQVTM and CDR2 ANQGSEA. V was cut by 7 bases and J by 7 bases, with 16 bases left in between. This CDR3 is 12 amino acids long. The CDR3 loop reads CSASNQGSGYTF. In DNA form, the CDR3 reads TGCAGCGCTTCCAACCAGGGGTCTGGCTACACCTTC.

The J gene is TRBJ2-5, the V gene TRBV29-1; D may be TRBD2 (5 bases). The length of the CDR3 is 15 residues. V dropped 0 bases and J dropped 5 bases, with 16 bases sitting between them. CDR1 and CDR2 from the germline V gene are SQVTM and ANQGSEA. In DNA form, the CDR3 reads TGCAGCGTTGAAGATGCGGGTAGTAGGTGGGAGACCCAGTACTTC. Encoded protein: CSVEDAGSRWETQYF.

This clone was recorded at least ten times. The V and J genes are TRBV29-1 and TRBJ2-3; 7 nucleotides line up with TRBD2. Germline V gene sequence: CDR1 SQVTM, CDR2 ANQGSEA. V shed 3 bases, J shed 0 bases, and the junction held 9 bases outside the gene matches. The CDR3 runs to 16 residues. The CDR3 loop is CSVDGGNRRSTDTQYF. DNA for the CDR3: TGCAGCGTTGACGGGGGGAACAGGCGAAGCACAGATACGCAGTATTTT.

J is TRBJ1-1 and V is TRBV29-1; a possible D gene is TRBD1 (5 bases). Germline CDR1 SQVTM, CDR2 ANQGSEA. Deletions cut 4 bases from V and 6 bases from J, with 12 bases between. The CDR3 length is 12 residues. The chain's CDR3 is CSVVRDGAEAFF. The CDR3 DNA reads TGCAGCGTTGTCAGGGATGGGGCTGAAGCTTTCTTT.

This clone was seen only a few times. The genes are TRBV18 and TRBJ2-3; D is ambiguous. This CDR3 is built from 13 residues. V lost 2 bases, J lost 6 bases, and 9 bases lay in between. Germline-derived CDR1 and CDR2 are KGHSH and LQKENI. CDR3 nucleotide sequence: TGTGCCAGCTCACCAGGGGATAGGGATACGCAGTATTTT. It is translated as CASSPGDRDTQYF.

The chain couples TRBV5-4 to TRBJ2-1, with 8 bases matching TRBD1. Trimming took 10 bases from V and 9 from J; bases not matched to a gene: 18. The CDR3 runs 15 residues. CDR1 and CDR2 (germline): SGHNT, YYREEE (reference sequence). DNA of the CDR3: TGTGCCTGCACCCCAACGGGACAGGCTGTAGGTGAGCAGTTCTTC. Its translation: CACTPTGQAVGEQFF.

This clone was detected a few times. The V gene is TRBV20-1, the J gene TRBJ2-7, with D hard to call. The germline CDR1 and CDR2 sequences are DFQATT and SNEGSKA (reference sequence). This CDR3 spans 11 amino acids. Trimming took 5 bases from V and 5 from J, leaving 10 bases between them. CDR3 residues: CSASNLHEQYF. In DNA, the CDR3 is TGCAGTGCTTCAAATCTACACGAGCAGTACTTC.

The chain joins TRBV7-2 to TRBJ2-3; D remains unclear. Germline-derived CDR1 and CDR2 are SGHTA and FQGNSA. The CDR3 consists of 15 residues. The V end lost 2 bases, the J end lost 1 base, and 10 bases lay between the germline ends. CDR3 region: CASSLFGGGTDTQYF. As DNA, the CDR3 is TGTGCCAGCAGCTTATTTGGCGGAGGCACAGATACGCAGTATTTT.

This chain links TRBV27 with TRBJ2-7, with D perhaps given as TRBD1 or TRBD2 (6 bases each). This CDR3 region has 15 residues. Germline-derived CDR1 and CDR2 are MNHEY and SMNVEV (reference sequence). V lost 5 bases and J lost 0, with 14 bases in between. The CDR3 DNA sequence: TGTGCCAGCAGTGAAGTGGGGGGCAGCTCCTACGAGCAGTACTTC. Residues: CASSEVGGSSYEQYF.

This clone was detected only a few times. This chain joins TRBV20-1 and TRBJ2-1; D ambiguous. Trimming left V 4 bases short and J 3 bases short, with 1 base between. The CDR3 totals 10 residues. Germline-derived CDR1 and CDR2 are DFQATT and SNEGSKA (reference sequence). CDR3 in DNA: TGCAGTGCTAACTACAATGAGCAGTTCTTC. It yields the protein CSANYNEQFF.